This is a list of T cell receptor beta chains from one sample in a study of shared clonotypes between healthy human individuals. Produced via immunoSEQ multiplex PCR; TCRdb's table is partial and in-frame only. This table has about 1 million clones, about 77% appearing once. Material for sequencing was memory CD4+ T cells sorted from blood. The receptors originated from a man younger than 35 in good health. Both conserved end residues are part of each CDR3. The D gene is left open where the match is weak. The size entry is marked missing in some rows and otherwise reads once, few, many or a size class.

>TRBJ2-1|NA|TRBD2|15|TRBV6-6
TGTGCCAGCACCAGACTAGCGGGTACCGTTAATGAGCAGTTCTTC
CASTRLAGTVNEQFF
>TRBJ1-4|NA|NA|13|TRBV7-8
TGTGCCAGCCAGCTTAGCGGGCCTGAAAAACTGTTTTTT
CASQLSGPEKLFF
>TRBJ1-1|NA|NA|15|TRBV6-5
TGTGCCAGCAGTTACTCGATTCCAGGAAACACTGAAGCTTTCTTT
CASSYSIPGNTEAFF
>TRBJ1-2|few|NA|13|TRBV28
TGTGCCAGCAGTCTTGACAGGCGTTTTGGCTACACCTTC
CASSLDRRFGYTF
>TRBJ2-1|NA|TRBD2|15|TRBV6-4
TGTGCCAGCAGTTTGGGAACTAGCGGGGTTGGTGAGCAGTTCTTC
CASSLGTSGVGEQFF
>TRBJ2-3|NA|NA|16|TRBV21-1
TGTGCCAGCAGCGCGCCCCGGGACAGGGGCACAGATACGCAGTATTTT
CASSAPRDRGTDTQYF
>TRBJ2-7|NA|TRBD1|16|TRBV6-5
TGTGCCAGCAGTTACGAGGGGACAGGGTTCGCCTACGAGCAGTACTTC
CASSYEGTGFAYEQYF
>TRBJ2-7|NA|NA|12|TRBV2
TGTGCCAGCTTATATGACAGGCGCGAGCAGTACTTC
CASLYDRREQYF
>TRBJ2-3|NA|NA|14|TRBV18
TGTGCCAGCTCAAAGGCCAACGAGGCAGATACGCAGTATTTT
CASSKANEADTQYF
>TRBJ2-2|NA|NA|13|TRBV27
TGTGCCAGCAGTTCAGGGCACACCGGGGAGCTGTTTTTT
CASSSGHTGELFF
>TRBJ2-7|NA|TRBD1|17|TRBV5-4
TGTGCCAGCAGCTTGGATAGTTTTGGGACAGGGGGCTACGAGCAGTACTTC
CASSLDSFGTGGYEQYF
>TRBJ1-6|NA|TRBD1|14|TRBV6-1
TGTGCCAGCAGAATCGGGACAGGGAATTCACCCCTCCACTTT
CASRIGTGNSPLHF
>TRBJ1-1|few|NA|14|TRBV7-8
TGTGCCAGCAGCTTACCGGGGCCGAACACTGAAGCTTTCTTT
CASSLPGPNTEAFF
>TRBJ1-5|NA|NA|17|TRBV5-6
TGTGCCAGCAGCTTGAGTGGGGGGGGCGGAGGCAATCAGCCCCAGCATTTT
CASSLSGGGGGNQPQHF
>TRBJ2-5|NA|NA|14|TRBV29-1
TGCAGCGCCGTCCCTGGGGAATCCCAAGAGACCCAGTACTTC
CSAVPGESQETQYF
>TRBJ1-3|NA|NA|15|TRBV5-1
TGCGCCAGCAGCCAACCAGACGCAGCGGGAAACACCATATATTTT
CASSQPDAAGNTIYF
>TRBJ2-2|NA|NA|14|TRBV5-1
TGCGCCAGCAGGCCTAGGACGGGAACCGGGGAGCTGTTTTTT
CASRPRTGTGELFF
>TRBJ1-3|NA|NA|16|TRBV5-4
TGTGCCAGCAGTTTGGGCGGGGGATGGGCTGGAAACACCATATATTTT
CASSLGGGWAGNTIYF
>TRBJ1-2|NA|NA|17|TRBV10-3
TGTGCCATCAGTGAGCCCCGACGGGGTTCCGGGGAGGAAGGCTACACCTTC
CAISEPRRGSGEEGYTF
>TRBJ1-4|NA|NA|14|TRBV19
TGTGCCAGTAGTGCCGGGACGGCGAATGAAAAACTGTTTTTT
CASSAGTANEKLFF
>TRBJ2-7|NA|NA|15|TRBV15
TGTGCCACCAGCGAAGGAGGGACAGATTCCTACGAGCAGTACTTC
CATSEGGTDSYEQYF
>TRBJ1-2|NA|TRBD1|15|TRBV18
TGTGCCAGCTCACCACGGCGGACAGGGGAGGCTGGCTACACCTTC
CASSPRRTGEAGYTF
>TRBJ1-5|NA|NA|13|TRBV6-5
TGTGCCAGCAGTTACAATGAGGGTCAGCCCCAGCATTTT
CASSYNEGQPQHF
>TRBJ1-2|NA|TRBD1|16|TRBV6-1
TGTGCCAGCAGTGAACTTAGGACAGGGCGGGAGTATGGCTACACCTTC
CASSELRTGREYGYTF
>TRBJ2-7|NA|TRBD2|17|TRBV15
TGTGCCACCAGCAGAGAACGAGCGGGGGGCCGAAGCTACGAGCAGTACTTC
CATSRERAGGRSYEQYF
>TRBJ2-5|once|TRBD2|16|TRBV27
TGTGCCAGCAAGAGTGGTAGGGTGGGGGGGAAGGAGACCCAGTACTTC
CASKSGRVGGKETQYF
>TRBJ2-5|NA|TRBD2|15|TRBV10-3
TGTGCCATCAGTGTAGGGACTAGCCAGGGGGAGACCCAGTACTTC
CAISVGTSQGETQYF
>TRBJ2-7|NA|NA|13|TRBV10-1
TGCGCCAGTTCACAGGACCCGTCCTCCGAGCAGTACTTC
CASSQDPSSEQYF
>TRBJ2-7|NA|NA|13|TRBV11-2
TGTGCCAGCAGCTTAGGCCGCCCCTACGAGCAGTACTTC
CASSLGRPYEQYF
>TRBJ2-7|NA|TRBD2|13|TRBV10-3
TGTGCCACCCGAGGACTAGCGGGGGACCACTTCTACTTC
CATRGLAGDHFYF
>TRBJ1-1|NA|TRBD1|14|TRBV7-8
TGTGCCAGCAGCTTAGCGCAAAAAGACAGGGATACTTTCTTT
CASSLAQKDRDTFF
>TRBJ2-7|few|NA|15|TRBV7-7
TGTGCTAGCAGCTTAGGGCCCGGGGGCAACTACGAGCAGTACTTC
CASSLGPGGNYEQYF
>TRBJ1-1|NA|NA|16|TRBV5-1
TGCGCCAGCAGCTCTTCGGGGGGCGCAGGGGCCACTGAAGCTTTCTTT
CASSSSGGAGATEAFF
>TRBJ2-1|NA|TRBD2|17|TRBV4-3
TGCGCCAGCAGCCAAGATGGTAAGGGAGGGGCTTACAATGAGCAGTTCTTC
CASSQDGKGGAYNEQFF
>TRBJ2-7|NA|NA|14|TRBV7-6
TGTGCCAGCAGCGGGGGGGGACAGCCCTACGAGCAGTACTTC
CASSGGGQPYEQYF
>TRBJ1-5|NA|NA|13|TRBV19
TGTGCCAGTACCCTAAAGGGAGCACCAGGCCAGCATTTT
CASTLKGAPGQHF
>TRBJ2-3|NA|NA|13|TRBV2
TGTGCCAGCAGGATTAGCGGCCCAGATACGCAGTATTTT
CASRISGPDTQYF